The source of this TCR beta chain is a study of T-cell reconstitution after alpha-beta-depleted transplantation in children. The CDR3 runs to 16 residues. Trimming cost V 0 bases and J 2 bases; bases outside gene matches: 7. Germline V lookup: CDR1 SGDLS, CDR2 YYNGEE. As it was prepared, the TCRbeta library received unique molecular identifiers. In TCRdb, the PCR reads were re-called with MiXCR into one record per CDR3 protein. The repertoire consists of roughly 590,000 distinct CDR3 sequences, with roughly 15% occurring once and the leading ten covering 1.1%. This clonotype was detected many times. This specimen was PBMCs from the stem cell graft donor, taken from the stem cell graft. The TCR comes from a human donor who donated a stem cell graft to a child with acute myeloid leukemia. The V call is TRBV9, the J call TRBJ2-5; TRBD1 matches 7 bases. CDR3 protein: CASSVDPGGSQETQYF. The CDR3 DNA is TGTGCCAGCAGCGTAGATCCAGGGGGTTCTCAAGAGACCCAGTACTTC.